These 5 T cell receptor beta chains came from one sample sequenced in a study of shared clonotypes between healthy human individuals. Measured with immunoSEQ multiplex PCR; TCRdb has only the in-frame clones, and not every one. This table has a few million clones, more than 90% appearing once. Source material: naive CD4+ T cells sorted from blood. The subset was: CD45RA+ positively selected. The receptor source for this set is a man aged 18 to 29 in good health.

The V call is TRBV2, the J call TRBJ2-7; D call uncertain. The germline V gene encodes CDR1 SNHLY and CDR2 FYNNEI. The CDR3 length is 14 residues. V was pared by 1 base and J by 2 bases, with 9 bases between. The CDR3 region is CASSEDPVPYEQYF. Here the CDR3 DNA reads TGTGCCAGCAGTGAAGACCCAGTCCCCTACGAGCAGTACTTC. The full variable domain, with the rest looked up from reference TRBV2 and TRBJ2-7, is EPEVTQTPSHQVTQMGQEVILRCVPISNHLYFYWYRQILGQKVEFLVSFYNNEISEKSEIFDDQFSVERPDGSNFTLKIRSTKLEDSAMYFCASSEDPVPYEQYFGPGTRLTVT.

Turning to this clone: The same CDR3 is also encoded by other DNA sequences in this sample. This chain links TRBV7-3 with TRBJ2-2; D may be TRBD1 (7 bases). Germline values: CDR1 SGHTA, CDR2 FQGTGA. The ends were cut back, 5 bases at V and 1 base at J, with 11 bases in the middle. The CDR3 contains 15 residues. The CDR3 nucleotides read TGTGCCAGCAGCCCAGGGGGGCTGAACACCGGGGAGCTGTTTTTT. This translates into CASSPGGLNTGELFF.

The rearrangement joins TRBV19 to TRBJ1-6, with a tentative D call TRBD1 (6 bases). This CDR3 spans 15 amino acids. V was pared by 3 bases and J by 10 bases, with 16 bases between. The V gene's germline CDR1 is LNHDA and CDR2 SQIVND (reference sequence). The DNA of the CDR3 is TGTGCCAGTAGTATCCGATCAGGGGCAGGGTCACCCCTCCACTTT. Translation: CASSIRSGAGSPLHF.

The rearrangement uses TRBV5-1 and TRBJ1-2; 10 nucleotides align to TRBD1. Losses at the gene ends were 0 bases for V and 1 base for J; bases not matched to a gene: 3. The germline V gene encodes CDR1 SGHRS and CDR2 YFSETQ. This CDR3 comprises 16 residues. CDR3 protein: CASSLGGTGDNYGYTF. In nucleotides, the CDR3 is TGCGCCAGCAGCTTGGGAGGGACAGGGGATAACTATGGCTACACCTTC. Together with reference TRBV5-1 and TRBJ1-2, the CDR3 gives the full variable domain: KAGVTQTPRYLIKTRGQQVTLSCSPISGHRSVSWYQQTPGQGLQFLFEYFSETQRNKGNFPGRFSGRQFSNSRSEMNVSTLELGDSALYLCASSLGGTGDNYGYTFGSGTRLTVV.

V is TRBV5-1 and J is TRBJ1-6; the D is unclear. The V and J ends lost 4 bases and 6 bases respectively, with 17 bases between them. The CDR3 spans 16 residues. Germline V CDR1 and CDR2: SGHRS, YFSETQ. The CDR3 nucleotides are TGCGCCAGCAGCCCTACTTCGACTGGTTCTAATTCACCCCTCCACTTT. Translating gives CASSPTSTGSNSPLHF. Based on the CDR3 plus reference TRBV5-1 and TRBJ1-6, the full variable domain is KAGVTQTPRYLIKTRGQQVTLSCSPISGHRSVSWYQQTPGQGLQFLFEYFSETQRNKGNFPGRFSGRQFSNSRSEMNVSTLELGDSALYLCASSPTSTGSNSPLHFGNGTRLTVT.